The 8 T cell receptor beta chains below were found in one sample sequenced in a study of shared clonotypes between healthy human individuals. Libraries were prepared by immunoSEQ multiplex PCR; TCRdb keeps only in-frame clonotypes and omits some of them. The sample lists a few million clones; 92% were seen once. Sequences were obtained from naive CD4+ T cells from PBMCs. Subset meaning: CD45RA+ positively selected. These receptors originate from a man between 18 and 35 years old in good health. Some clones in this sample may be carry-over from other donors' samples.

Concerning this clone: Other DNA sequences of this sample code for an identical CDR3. The CDR3 nucleotides read TGCGCCAGCAGCTTGGTGGCAGGGGAAGCCGGGGAGCTGTTTTTT. Encoded protein: CASSLVAGEAGELFF. This chain links TRBV5-1 with TRBJ2-2, with D possibly matching TRBD1 (6 bases). Germline V CDR1 and CDR2: SGHRS, YFSETQ. V was trimmed by 0 bases and J by 6 bases, leaving 12 bases between them. This CDR3 is 15 amino acids long. Looking up the rest from reference TRBV5-1 and TRBJ2-2 gives the full variable domain: KAGVTQTPRYLIKTRGQQVTLSCSPISGHRSVSWYQQTPGQGLQFLFEYFSETQRNKGNFPGRFSGRQFSNSRSEMNVSTLELGDSALYLCASSLVAGEAGELFFGEGSRLTVL.

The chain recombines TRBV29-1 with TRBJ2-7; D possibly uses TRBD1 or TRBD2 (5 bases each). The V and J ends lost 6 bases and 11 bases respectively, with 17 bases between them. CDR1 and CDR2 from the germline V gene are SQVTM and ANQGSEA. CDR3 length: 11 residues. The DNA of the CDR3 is TGCAGCGTGACCAGTCCTGGGGACGAGTACTTC. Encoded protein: CSVTSPGDEYF.

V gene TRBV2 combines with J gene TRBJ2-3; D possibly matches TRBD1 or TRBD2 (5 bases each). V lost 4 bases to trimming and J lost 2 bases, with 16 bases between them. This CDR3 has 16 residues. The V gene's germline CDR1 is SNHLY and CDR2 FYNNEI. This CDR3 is CASSAEGADYTDTQYF. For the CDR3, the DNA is TGTGCCAGCAGTGCCGAAGGGGCAGACTACACAGATACGCAGTATTTT.

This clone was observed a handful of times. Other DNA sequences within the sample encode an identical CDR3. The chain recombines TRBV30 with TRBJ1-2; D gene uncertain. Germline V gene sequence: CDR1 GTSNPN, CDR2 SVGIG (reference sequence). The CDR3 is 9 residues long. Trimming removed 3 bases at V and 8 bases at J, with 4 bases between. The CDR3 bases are TGTGCCTGGAGAGACGGCTACACCTTC. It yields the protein CAWRDGYTF.

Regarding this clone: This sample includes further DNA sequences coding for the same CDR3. The CDR3 coding sequence is TGTGCCAGCAGGGCAGGGGGCTCTGGAAACACCATATATTTT. Its protein is CASRAGGSGNTIYF. The rearrangement joins TRBV28 to TRBJ1-3; 7 bases match TRBD1. The trim removed 6 bases at V and 0 bases at J, leaving 2 bases unmatched. CDR3 length: 14 amino acids. Per germline, CDR1 MDHEN and CDR2 SYDVKM.

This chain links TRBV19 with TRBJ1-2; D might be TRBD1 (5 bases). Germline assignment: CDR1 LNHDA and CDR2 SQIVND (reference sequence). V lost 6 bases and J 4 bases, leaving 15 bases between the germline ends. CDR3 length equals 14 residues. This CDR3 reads CASSVIGASYGYTF. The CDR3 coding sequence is TGTGCCAGTAGCGTCATTGGGGCTAGCTATGGCTACACCTTC.

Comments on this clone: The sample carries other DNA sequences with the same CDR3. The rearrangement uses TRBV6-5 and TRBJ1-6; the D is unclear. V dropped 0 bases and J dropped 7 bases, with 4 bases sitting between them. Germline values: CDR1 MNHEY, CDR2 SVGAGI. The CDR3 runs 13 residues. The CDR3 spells CASSYSGNSPLHF. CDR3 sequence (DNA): TGTGCCAGCAGTTACTCGGGAAATTCACCCCTCCACTTT.

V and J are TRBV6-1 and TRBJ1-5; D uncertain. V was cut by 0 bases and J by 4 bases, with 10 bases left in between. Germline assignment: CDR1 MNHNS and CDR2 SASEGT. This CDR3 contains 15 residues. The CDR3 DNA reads TGTGCCAGCAGTGAAGCGCTTCGAAGAAATCAGCCCCAGCATTTT. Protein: CASSEALRRNQPQHF.